The present entry profiles one TCR beta chain with its context. Produced via immunoSEQ multiplex PCR; TCRdb's table is partial and in-frame only. The sample has around 56,000 clones; 82% are singletons. This entry belongs to a study of OX40 agonist ivuxolimab in advanced cancers. V shed 1 base and J shed 8 bases, with 9 bases lying between them. The germline gives CDR1 GTSNPN, CDR2 SVGIG (reference sequence). This CDR3 region has 12 residues. The sequencing here drew on CD4+ or CD8+ T cells sorted from blood, taken in a trial of the OX40 agonist ivuxolimab. The source of this sequence is an adult with an advanced solid tumor such as melanoma, head and neck, liver or kidney cancer. The chain links TRBV30 to TRBJ2-1; D unresolved. CDR3: CAWSALAYEQFF. The CDR3 nucleotides are TGTGCCTGGAGTGCCCTCGCGTATGAGCAGTTCTTC.